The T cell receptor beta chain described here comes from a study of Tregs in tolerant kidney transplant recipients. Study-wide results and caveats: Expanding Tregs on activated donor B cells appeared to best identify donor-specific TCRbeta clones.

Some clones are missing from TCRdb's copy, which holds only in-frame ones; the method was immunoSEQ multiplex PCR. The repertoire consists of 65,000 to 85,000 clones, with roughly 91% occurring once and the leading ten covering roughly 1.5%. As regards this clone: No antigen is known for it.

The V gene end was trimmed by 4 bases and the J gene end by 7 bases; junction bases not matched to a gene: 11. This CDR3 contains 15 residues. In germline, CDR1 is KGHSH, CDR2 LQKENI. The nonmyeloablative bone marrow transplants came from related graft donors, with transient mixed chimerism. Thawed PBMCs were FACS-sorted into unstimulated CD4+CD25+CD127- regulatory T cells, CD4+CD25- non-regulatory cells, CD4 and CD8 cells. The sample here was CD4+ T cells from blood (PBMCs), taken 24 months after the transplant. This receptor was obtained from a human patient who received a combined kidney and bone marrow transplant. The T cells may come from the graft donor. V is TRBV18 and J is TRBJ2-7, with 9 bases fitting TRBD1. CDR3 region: CASSLTGTGTREQYF. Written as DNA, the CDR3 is TGTGCCAGCTCACTTACCGGGACAGGGACGAGAGAGCAGTACTTC. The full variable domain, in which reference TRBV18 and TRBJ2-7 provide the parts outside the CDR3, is NAGVMQNPRHLVRRRGQEARLRCSPMKGHSHVYWYRQLPEEGLKFMVYLQKENIIDESGMPKERFSAEFPKEGPSILRIQQVVRGDSAAYFCASSLTGTGTREQYFGPGTRLTVT.